These 8 T cell receptor beta chains came from one sample sequenced in a study of memory CD4+ T cells and cytomegalovirus serostatus. Libraries were prepared by immunoSEQ multiplex PCR; TCRdb keeps only in-frame clonotypes and omits some of them. This sample yields about 64,000 clones, of which around 77% are seen a single time; roughly 1% belongs to the top ten. Single viable CD3+CD4+CD8-CD45RO+ cells were sorted as the memory CD4+ T cells. The sequencing input was memory CD4+ T cells from blood. The receptors were sampled from an adult in good health and CMV-seronegative.

The chain uses TRBV20-1 and TRBJ1-1; maybe TRBD1 (6 bases). This CDR3 contains 11 residues. Germline V gene data show CDR1 as DFQATT and CDR2 as SNEGSKA (reference sequence). V was shortened by 6 bases and J by 9 bases, with 14 bases between the two germline ends. The CDR3 DNA reads as TGCAGTGCGCTGCAGGGGAAGCAAGCTTTCTTT. Encoded protein: CSALQGKQAFF.

The chain recombines TRBV18 with TRBJ1-5; no definite D call. CDR3 length equals 15 residues. Germline assignment: CDR1 KGHSH and CDR2 LQKENI. Trimming pared 5 bases from V and 0 bases from J, leaving 11 bases between. The CDR3, as DNA: TGTGCCAGCTCATCCGGGCCCATTAGCAATCAGCCCCAGCATTTT. This translates into CASSSGPISNQPQHF.

The V and J genes are TRBV30 and TRBJ1-1; TRBD1 might be the D (6 bases). V lost 0 bases and J lost 5, with 10 bases in between. Per germline, CDR1 GTSNPN and CDR2 SVGIG (reference sequence). CDR3 length: 13 residues. Here the CDR3 DNA reads TGTGCCTGGAGTGTATGGAGGGGGACTGAAGCTTTCTTT. Protein product: CAWSVWRGTEAFF.

The V and J genes are TRBV6-5 and TRBJ2-5; TRBD1 is a possible D gene (6 bases). V lost 2 bases and J lost 5, with 12 bases in between. The CDR3 loop spans 14 amino acids. Germline V gene data show CDR1 as MNHEY and CDR2 as SVGAGI. CDR3 loop: CASSYQQGRETQYF. CDR3 coding DNA: TGTGCCAGCAGTTACCAACAGGGTCGGGAGACCCAGTACTTC.

This chain links TRBV6-6 with TRBJ2-4; D not resolved. Germline CDR1 reads MNHNY; CDR2 reads SVGAGI (reference sequence). This CDR3 is 15 amino acids long. The V and J ends lost 5 bases and 1 base respectively, with 12 bases between them. DNA of the CDR3: TGTGCCAGCAGTACAGTGAAATCGGCCAAAAACATTCAGTACTTC. Protein sequence: CASSTVKSAKNIQYF.

J is TRBJ2-2 and V is TRBV5-1; 8 bases agree with TRBD2. Germline-derived CDR1 and CDR2 are SGHRS and YFSETQ. Losses at the gene ends were 1 base for V and 2 bases for J; bases not matched to a gene: 7. The CDR3 runs to 17 residues. In DNA, the CDR3 is TGCGCCAGCAGCTTGCGGGGGGGCAGCTACAACACCGGGGAGCTGTTTTTT. This sequence encodes CASSLRGGSYNTGELFF.

This clone was counted once. The chain uses TRBV2 and TRBJ2-1; 10 positions agree with TRBD1. J gave up 6 bases and V 4 bases, and 3 bases lay outside the gene matches. The CDR3 contains 14 residues. The germline gives CDR1 SNHLY, CDR2 FYNNEI. The CDR3: CASSGQGAINEQFF. The CDR3 coding sequence is TGTGCCAGCAGTGGACAGGGGGCGATCAATGAGCAGTTCTTC. The whole variable domain, remainder taken from reference TRBV2 and TRBJ2-1, is EPEVTQTPSHQVTQMGQEVILRCVPISNHLYFYWYRQILGQKVEFLVSFYNNEISEKSEIFDDQFSVERPDGSNFTLKIRSTKLEDSAMYFCASSGQGAINEQFFGPGTRLTVL.

The chain uses TRBV6-5 and TRBJ1-2; the D gene is possibly TRBD1 (6 bases). CDR1 MNHEY and CDR2 SVGAGI come from the germline V gene. The V end was cut by 0 bases, the J end by 8 bases, with 19 bases between. The CDR3 consists of 16 residues. This CDR3 reads CASSYSGGQALGGYTF. The DNA of the CDR3 is TGTGCCAGCAGTTACTCGGGGGGCCAAGCCTTGGGGGGCTACACCTTC.